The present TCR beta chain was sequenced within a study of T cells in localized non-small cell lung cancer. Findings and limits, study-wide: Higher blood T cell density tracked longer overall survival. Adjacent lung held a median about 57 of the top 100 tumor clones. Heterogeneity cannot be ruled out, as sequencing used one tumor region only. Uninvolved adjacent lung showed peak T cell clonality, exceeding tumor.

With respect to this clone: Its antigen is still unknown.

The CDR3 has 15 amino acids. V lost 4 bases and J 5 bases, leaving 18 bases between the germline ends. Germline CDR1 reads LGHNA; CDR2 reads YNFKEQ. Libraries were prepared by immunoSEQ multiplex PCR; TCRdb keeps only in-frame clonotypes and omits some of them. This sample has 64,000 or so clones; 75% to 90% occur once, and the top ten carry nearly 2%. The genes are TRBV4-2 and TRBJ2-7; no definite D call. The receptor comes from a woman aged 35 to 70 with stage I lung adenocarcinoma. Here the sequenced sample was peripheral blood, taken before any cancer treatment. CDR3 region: CASSPSSGEMNEQYF. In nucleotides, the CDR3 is TGTGCCAGCAGCCCTTCTTCGGGCGAGATGAACGAGCAGTACTTC.